The 14 T cell receptor beta chains below come from one sample, sequenced in a study of technical replicates of blood from several donors. Sequenced by immunoSEQ multiplex PCR; TCRdb stores in-frame clones only, minus some. Among over 75,000 clones listed, nearly 97% were seen once. The specimen sequenced was T cells isolated from PBMCs. The receptors originated from a human donor in good health.

This chain links TRBV4-1 with TRBJ1-2, with TRBD1 identical over 8 bases. The length of the CDR3 is 18 residues. Trimming took 1 base from V and 2 from J; bases not matched to a gene: 12. Germline CDR1 MGHRA, CDR2 YSYEKL. The CDR3 coding sequence is TGCGCCAGCAGCCAAGTCCGAGGGGCGAGACAGGGGAACTATGGCTACACCTTC. Its translation: CASSQVRGARQGNYGYTF.

The chain joins TRBV13 to TRBJ1-2; TRBD1 matches at 11 bases. V was clipped by 1 base and J by 4 bases; unmatched bases: 5. CDR3 length: 16 residues. Germline CDR1 reads PRHDT; CDR2 reads FYEKMQ (reference sequence). The CDR3 nucleotides read TGTGCCAGCAGCTTAGTTGCGGGACAGGGGGTCTATGGCTACACCTTC. Encoded protein: CASSLVAGQGVYGYTF.

The chain has TRBV6-5 and TRBJ1-1, with D perhaps TRBD1 (5 bases). The CDR3 is 15 amino acids. Germline CDR1 reads MNHEY; CDR2 reads SVGAGI. V was shortened by 4 bases and J by 4 bases, with 16 bases between the two germline ends. The CDR3, as DNA: TGTGCCAGCAGTTCCTCTATTACAGGTGGCACTGAAGCTTTCTTT. Amino acids: CASSSSITGGTEAFF.

This clone showed up just a few times. J is TRBJ1-5 and V is TRBV6-6, with 7 bases lining up with TRBD1. V was clipped by 5 bases and J by 7 bases; unmatched bases: 8. In germline, CDR1 is MNHNY, CDR2 SVGAGI (reference sequence). This CDR3 comprises 14 residues. For the CDR3, the DNA is TGTGCCAGCAGTCCGGACAGGATAAACCAGCCCCAGCATTTT. It translates to CASSPDRINQPQHF.

This sequence joins TRBV2 and TRBJ1-2, with 12 positions matching TRBD1. The V and J ends lost 6 bases and 6 bases, in that order; junction bases with no gene match: 23. The CDR3 runs 20 residues. Germline CDR1 SNHLY, CDR2 FYNNEI. The DNA of the CDR3 is TGTGCCAGCAGCGAACGAATACGTTTGGGACAGGGGGCAGATACGAATGGCTACACCTTC. Protein sequence: CASSERIRLGQGADTNGYTF.

The gene calls are TRBV19 and TRBJ1-1; TRBD1 aligns across 8 bases. CDR1 is LNHDA and CDR2 is SQIVND in the germline V gene (reference sequence). V shed 4 bases, J shed 3 bases, and the junction held 10 bases outside the gene matches. The CDR3 consists of 16 residues. CDR3 coding DNA: TGTGCCAGTAGTAGCTTGGGACAGGCGACTTACACTGAAGCTTTCTTT. It encodes CASSSLGQATYTEAFF.

The chain is built from TRBV6-6 and TRBJ2-1, with 8 bases identical to TRBD2. This CDR3 has 15 residues. CDR1 is MNHNY, CDR2 SVGAGI, per germline (reference sequence). The V and J ends lost 3 bases and 14 bases, in that order; junction bases with no gene match: 15. The CDR3 DNA reads as TGTGCCAGCAGTTATGTGGCGGGAGGTCCTAAGGGGGAGTTCTTC. It translates to CASSYVAGGPKGEFF.

The chain links TRBV29-1 to TRBJ2-1; 7 positions match TRBD2. The CDR3 extends over 14 amino acids. Germline V gene data show CDR1 as SQVTM and CDR2 as ANQGSEA. V dropped 7 bases and J dropped 6; count of bases not matched to a gene: 12. The DNA of the CDR3 is TGCAGCGCCTTAGCGGGCGACACTCCCAATGAGCAGTTCTTC. Translation: CSALAGDTPNEQFF.

The chain combines TRBV30 with TRBJ2-2, with D perhaps matching TRBD1 (5 bases). This CDR3 is 15 amino acids long. With 0 bases removed from V and 0 bases from J, the gap between germline ends came to 8 bases. The V gene's germline CDR1 is GTSNPN and CDR2 SVGIG (reference sequence). CDR3 sequence: CAWSVGHSNTGELFF. The DNA of the CDR3 is TGTGCCTGGAGTGTTGGACATTCGAACACCGGGGAGCTGTTTTTT. The variable domain in full, with the rest retrieved from reference TRBV30 and TRBJ2-2, is SQTIHQWPATLVQPVGSPLSLECTVEGTSNPNLYWYRQAAGRGLQLLFYSVGIGQISSEVPQNLSASRPQDRQFILSSKKLLLSDSGFYLCAWSVGHSNTGELFFGEGSRLTVL.

The rearrangement links TRBV20-1 to TRBJ1-2; tentatively, D is TRBD1 (6 bases). The CDR3 extends over 11 amino acids. Germline V lookup: CDR1 DFQATT, CDR2 SNEGSKA (reference sequence). V was shortened by 3 bases and J by 8 bases, with 10 bases between the two germline ends. CDR3 residues: CSARSGDGYTF. CDR3 sequence (DNA): TGCAGTGCTAGGTCAGGGGACGGCTACACCTTC.

The chain employs TRBV7-2 and TRBJ1-5; D is unresolved. Trimming took 7 bases from V and 5 from J, leaving 9 bases between them. Germline-derived CDR1 and CDR2 are SGHTA and FQGNSA. The length of the CDR3 is 12 residues. CDR3 protein: CASTITDQPQHF. CDR3 coding DNA: TGTGCCAGCACCATTACAGATCAGCCCCAGCATTTT.

The V call is TRBV7-9, the J call TRBJ2-7; 9 positions match TRBD2. The germline V gene has CDR1 SEHNR and CDR2 FQNEAQ (reference sequence). The CDR3 contains 15 residues. The V gene end was trimmed by 4 bases and the J gene end by 2 bases; junction bases not matched to a gene: 6. The CDR3 sequence is CASSSGLARTYEQYF. The CDR3 coding sequence is TGTGCCAGCAGCTCCGGACTAGCGCGAACCTACGAGCAGTACTTC.

The rearrangement uses TRBV4-1 and TRBJ1-5, with TRBD1 matching 8 bases. The CDR3 totals 16 residues. V dropped 3 bases and J dropped 0; count of bases not matched to a gene: 4. Germline lookup yields CDR1 MGHRA and CDR2 YSYEKL. This CDR3 reads CASSQGRGLSNQPQHF. In nucleotides, the CDR3 is TGCGCCAGCAGCCAGGGCAGGGGGCTTAGCAATCAGCCCCAGCATTTT.

The V gene is TRBV19, the J gene TRBJ1-1; 9 bases line up with TRBD1. The length of the CDR3 is 15 residues. V shed 6 bases and J 6 bases; nucleotides not matched to a gene: 11. The germline gives CDR1 LNHDA, CDR2 SQIVND (reference sequence). In nucleotides, the CDR3 is TGTGCCAGTAGGTCGACAGGGGGTCTATTCTCTGAAGCTTTCTTT. This sequence encodes CASRSTGGLFSEAFF.